Sequencing of this T cell receptor (beta chain) was carried out in a study of T cell repertoires in cytomegalovirus infection. Study context: The authors relied on CMV epitopes, both recently identified HLA-C-restricted and well-studied HLA-B-restricted. Public TCR beta signatures indicated both CMV infection and matching HLA type.

TCRdb re-called the reads through MiXCR, storing one row per CDR3 protein. The data show hundreds of thousands of distinct CDR3 sequences, 25% to 30% seen once. Notes on this clonotype: The antigen is undetermined.

Study-level findings and limits: Identification of carriers of CMV plus the relevant HLA was achieved through cumulative public TCR beta family frequency. The ex vivo response showed dominance by HLA-C-restricted CMV-specific TCR beta clonotypes.

The ends were cut back, 6 bases at V and 9 bases at J, with 12 bases in the middle. This CDR3 is built from 12 residues. Germline CDR1 reads MDHEN; CDR2 reads SYDVKM. The TCR was taken from a human donor in good health (CMV status not recorded). Some clones in this sample may be carry-over from other donors' samples. Sequenced material: cultured PBMCs, taken from culture after CMV antigen stimulation. V gene TRBV28 combines with J gene TRBJ2-1; no firm D call. The CDR3 spells CASRLRTGEQFF. CDR3 sequence (DNA): TGTGCCAGCAGGCTCCGAACCGGTGAGCAGTTCTTC.